This T cell receptor (beta chain) was identified during a study of blood T cells in healthy people across ages (dated by TCRdb to about 2015). In the study overall: In model experiments, roughly one uniquely barcoded TCR beta cDNA molecule per two T cells was captured by template switching. Donors were grouped into four age groups: young (average roughly 15 years), middle-aged (around 39), aged (about 60) and long-lived (approximately 81). To track age-related changes in TCR beta repertoire diversity, the study relied on deep sequencing normalized with unique cDNA molecular identifiers. For two donors (one aged 18 to 30 and one aged 80 or older), the study analyzed two additional independent replicas of 1 million unique cDNA reads from the same blood draw. Study-wide conclusions, independent of this receptor: A strong correlation was found between observed TCR beta diversity and the percentage of naive T cells measured by flow cytometry. The long-lived group showed more naive CD4+ T cells, fewer expanded clones and increased TCR diversity than the aged group, suggesting age selection. Because the CMV infection status of the donors was unknown, age-related changes in expanded clonotypes may potentially have been confounded. Because profiling used bulk unsorted PBMCs, naive and antigen-experienced compartments could not be compared conclusively. Estimates of total diversity from one million sequenced T cells were regarded as lower bounds and underestimates. Observed TCR beta diversity per million T cells fell roughly linearly with age, and a significant reduction was already apparent by age around 39.

This clonotype was counted a few times. There is no known antigen for this receptor. The record has no base qualities; no much larger clone is one base away. Systemically healthy Caucasian individuals from Russia, approximately 39 in total and aged about 6 to 100 years, were included as donors. Each donor gave 8 to 10 milliliters of peripheral blood, collected into EDTA-treated Vacutainer tubes. Ficoll-Paque density-gradient centrifugation was used to isolate PBMCs, with at least 7 million per sample. Trizol reagent was used to extract total RNA from the PBMCs, yielding at least 6 micrograms per sample. The percentages of naive CD45RAhigh/CD27high T cells were determined by flow cytometry on a PBMC aliquot from every donor. V ends up 3 bases short and J 2 bases short, with an unmatched junction base count of 2. The cysteine opens and the phenylalanine closes a CDR3 of 15 amino acids. Only the CDR3 DNA is retained, 45 bases long and in frame from the first base. The germline V gene supplies CDR1 LGHNT and CDR2 FRNRAP.

Library preparation employed 5' RACE. TCRdb records Illumina HiSeq 2500 as the sequencer. A second about 7 to 11 cycle PCR used a sample-barcoded 5' primer and a J-beta primer mix. A unique molecular identifier was introduced onto each TCR beta cDNA molecule by a template-switch 5' adaptor carrying 12 random nucleotides. Each sample yielded at least 2.5 million CDR3-containing paired-end reads. First-strand cDNA was synthesized from all RNA with the Mint cDNA synthesis kit, primed by a TRBC-specific oligonucleotide. Following uracil-DNA glycosylase treatment, a first 18-cycle PCR with universal primers M1SS and BC2_uni_R was performed on all cDNA. Under the source paper's analysis protocol: For normalization, 1 million high-quality reads, each with a distinct molecular identifier, were randomly selected from each sample. Reads with shared molecular identifiers were discarded instead of being binned into consensus sequences. MiTCR, with a Q25 quality threshold and the strictest error-elimination algorithm, was used for CDR3 identification, clonotype clustering and error correction. Lower-bound total TCR beta diversity was estimated with a nonparametric unseen species model using Euler transformation. TCRdb ran its own pipeline on the public reads, namely fastp trimming at Q25 and MiXCR clone calling, and kept in-frame beta chains. CDR3 protein duplicates are merged, each entry listing the most common genes and DNA. These V and J calls are TCRdb output, not the study's own analysis. This sample lists roughly 1,000,000 distinct CDR3 sequences; approximately 25% were detected once. Clones ranked in the top ten supply about 0.72% of the sample.

The sample also formed part of further work on T cells of mothers and their children. The second paper states: Donors were nine systemically healthy Caucasian individuals: three mothers and their six children. cDNA synthesis used all of the extracted RNA, with 1.5 ug of RNA in each 15 ul reaction. In the second PCR, the M1S primer added sample barcodes and 2-4 random nucleotides. More than 8 million TCR beta CDR3 reads were obtained from each mother, and some 3 million reads were obtained from each child. Thymic selection similarly shapes TCR recombination output in related and unrelated pairs, with minor effect from inherited differences. Normalized repertoire overlap was always found to be slightly, but never significantly, higher in related mother-child pairs than in unrelated mother-child pairs. Persistent microchimeric T cell clones were not detected, at a sensitivity of 95 to 100 clones per million clonotypes. To look for features that set related mother-child pairs apart from unrelated individuals, the researchers ran deep NGS to compare the TCR beta repertoires of mothers and children. Mothers averaged roughly 36 +/- 4 years of age and children averaged around 10 +/- 4 years. Libraries were sequenced on Illumina HiSeq 2000 with 100+100 nt paired-end reads after adapter ligation with NEBNext reagents. To prevent cross-contamination, the mother and child libraries were prepared a month apart and were sequenced in separate runs. Between roughly 500,000 and 2,300,000 distinct TCR beta clonotypes were identified per donor. Naive TCR beta clonotypes were estimated from low-frequency clonotypes matched to each donor's FACS-determined naive share, without sorting.

Here the chain combines TRBV12-5 and TRBJ2-1, and TRBD2 aligns with 9 junction nucleotides. The sample taken for sequencing was blood. The sequence was obtained from a girl between 2 and 10 years old in good health. CDR3 reads: CASGLIAGAYNEQFF. DNA sequence: TGTGCTAGTGGTTTAATAGCGGGGGCCTACAATGAGCAGTTCTTC.